The TCR beta chain under discussion was sequenced for a study of T cells after yellow fever vaccination. Overall study findings and caveats: Just a small share of clonotypes turned up in the CD4 compartment as well as the CD8 compartment.

This clonotype has ten or more counts. What it binds is unknown. The CDR3 has 16 amino acids. V dropped 8 bases and J dropped 1 base, with 20 bases sitting between them. The germline V gene encodes CDR1 MNHEY and CDR2 SVGAGI. TCRdb reprocessed the 5' RACE reads with MiXCR, giving one entry per CDR3 protein. The data contain 350,000 to 450,000 distinct CDR3 sequences, around 20% of them singletons. The chain couples TRBV6-5 to TRBJ1-1; D ambiguous. The TCR was taken from a man younger than 30 who received the YFV17D yellow fever vaccine. This specimen consisted of PBMCs, obtained before the yellow fever booster vaccination. The CDR3 sequence: CASDLYYRVENTEAFF. The DNA of the CDR3 is TGTGCCAGCGATCTATATTATCGGGTCGAGAACACTGAAGCTTTCTTT.